Sequencing of this T cell receptor beta chain was carried out in a study of cytomegalovirus exposure and HLA in healthy donors. Study-level points and caveats: CMV serostatus stood as the only immune exposure information on hand. Equally common other TCR beta chains were less clonally expanded than HLA-associated ones, a later analysis found. Likely technical artifact: a cluster of highly shared sequence variants.

Primers for the PCR totalled 60 Vbeta and 13 Jbeta. Profiling relied on immunoSEQ multiplex PCR, and the TCRdb table lists in-frame clones only, not all of them. This repertoire shows 90,000 to 110,000 clones, 81% found once; its top ten account for roughly 2%. This clone was recorded only once. Antigen unknown. This CDR3 contains 14 residues. Trimming at V came to 5 bases and at J to 5 bases, leaving 8 bases not matched to a gene. CDR1 is SGHVS and CDR2 is FNYEAQ in the germline V gene. Specimen: PBMCs. This chain joins TRBV7-6 and TRBJ1-1, with 7 bases that match TRBD1. The TCR sequence derives from a woman aged 25 to 39 in good health and CMV-seronegative. The CDR3 DNA follows: TGTGCCAGCAGCCCGGACAGGTTTGTAACTGAAGCTTTCTTT. Its protein is CASSPDRFVTEAFF. The full variable domain, rest sourced from reference TRBV7-6 and TRBJ1-1, is GAGVSQSPRYKVTKRGQDVALRCDPISGHVSLYWYRQALGQGPEFLTYFNYEAQQDKSGLPNDRFSAERPEGSISTLTIQRTEQRDSAMYRCASSPDRFVTEAFFGQGTRLTVV.